Listed here are 25 T cell receptor beta chains from one sample, sequenced in a study of beta chain features in type 1 diabetes (dated by TCRdb to between 2017 and 2018). Receptor libraries were prepared by the immunoSEQ multiplex PCR assay. The entire isolated RNA was reverse transcribed using the High Capacity cDNA Reverse Transcription Kit, and thus expressed TCRB transcripts were sequenced. Held by TCRdb, this immuneACCESS table contains in-frame sequences only and omits some clones. Under half of the omission traces to an unresolved V gene where checked; the cause of the rest is unknown. Counted in this sample were fewer than 450,000 clones; roughly 13% of them appeared once. Approximately 0.016% of the sample lies in the top ten. The antigens for these receptors are not known. What the research found in general, with its limitations: Type 1 diabetes patients showed a moderate but significant shortening of TCRB CDR3 length in all four CD4+ subsets.

Sequences were obtained from naive CD4+ T cells from blood. The cell subset or site label on this specimen signifies: true naive CD4+ T cells. These receptors originate from a woman under 30 with type 1 diabetes.

This clone showed up just a few times. The genes are TRBV19 and TRBJ2-5; 7 bases map to TRBD1. V trimming: 6 bases; J trimming: 1 base; junction bases outside the gene matches: 14. In germline, CDR1 is LNHDA, CDR2 SQIVND (reference sequence). CDR3 length: 17 residues. CDR3 nucleotide sequence: TGTGCCAGTAGCCCTTTCCCCCCCGGGACAGCCCAAGAGACCCAGTACTTC. Translating it yields CASSPFPPGTAQETQYF. The full variable domain, completed using reference TRBV19 and TRBJ2-5, is DGGITQSPKYLFRKEGQNVTLSCEQNLNHDAMYWYRQDPGQGLRLIYYSQIVNDFQKGDIAEGYSVSREKKESFPLTVTSAQKNPTAFYLCASSPFPPGTAQETQYFGPGTRLLVL.

The chain employs TRBV7-9 and TRBJ2-1; 9 bases are a match to TRBD2. Trimming cost V 1 base and J 8 bases; bases outside gene matches: 6. The CDR3 sequence is 15 residues long. The germline CDR1 and CDR2 sequences are SEHNR and FQNEAQ (reference sequence). The CDR3 is CASSLGAGGYHEQFF. The CDR3 region has the DNA TGTGCCAGCAGCTTAGGAGCGGGAGGATACCATGAGCAGTTCTTC.

This chain connects TRBV7-2 to TRBJ2-7; 10 nucleotides agree with TRBD2. Germline values: CDR1 SGHTA, CDR2 FQGNSA. The V gene end was trimmed by 6 bases and the J gene end by 0 bases; junction bases not matched to a gene: 8. The CDR3 extends over 16 amino acids. CDR3 nucleotides: TGTGCCAGCAGTCCACTAAGCGGGAGGGCCTCCTACGAGCAGTACTTC. Its protein product is CASSPLSGRASYEQYF.

The chain employs TRBV27 and TRBJ1-1, with D possibly matching TRBD1 (5 bases). The CDR3 is 14 residues long. Germline V CDR1 and CDR2: MNHEY, SMNVEV (reference sequence). V gave up 5 bases and J gave up 0 bases, with 10 bases separating them. CDR3 nucleotides: TGTGCCAGCAGTACCAGGGCCCTGAACACTGAAGCTTTCTTT. This encodes CASSTRALNTEAFF.

The CDR3: CASSLLGQGVEGYTF. CDR3 coding DNA: TGTGCCAGCAGCTTACTGGGACAGGGTGTAGAAGGCTACACCTTC. The chain employs TRBV7-2 and TRBJ1-2, with 9 bases aligning to TRBD1. The V and J ends lost 2 bases and 8 bases, in that order; junction bases with no gene match: 9. This CDR3 is built from 15 residues. Germline CDR1 reads SGHTA; CDR2 reads FQGNSA.

This chain joins TRBV30 and TRBJ2-3; no reliable D call. CDR1 and CDR2 (germline): GTSNPN, SVGIG (reference sequence). The CDR3 runs to 15 residues. Trimming took 1 base from V and 1 from J, leaving 12 bases between them. CDR3 nucleotides: TGTGCCTGGAGTGAGGCGGTGCTACGCACAGATACGCAGTATTTT. It is translated as CAWSEAVLRTDTQYF.

This sequence joins TRBV7-9 and TRBJ2-5; D perhaps matches TRBD2 (5 bases). Germline loops: CDR1 SEHNR, CDR2 FQNEAQ (reference sequence). The CDR3 runs 12 residues. V was pared by 4 bases and J by 5 bases, with 8 bases between. The CDR3 nucleotides are TGTGCCAGCAGCTCGCGAGGGGAGACCCAGTACTTC. Amino acids: CASSSRGETQYF. Full variable domain (missing parts from reference TRBV7-9 and TRBJ2-5): DTGVSQNPRHKITKRGQNVTFRCDPISEHNRLYWYRQTLGQGPEFLTYFQNEAQLEKSRLLSDRFSAERPKGSFSTLEIQRTEQGDSAMYLCASSSRGETQYFGPGTRLLVL.

In its sample, this clone was seen a few times. The chain links TRBV5-1 to TRBJ2-1; the match to TRBD1 covers 7 bases. This CDR3 is built from 13 residues. CDR1 is SGHRS and CDR2 is YFSETQ in the germline V gene. V was clipped by 4 bases and J by 4 bases; unmatched bases: 2. CDR3 loop: CASSTGQYNEQFF. The DNA for the CDR3 is TGCGCCAGCAGCACGGGACAGTACAATGAGCAGTTCTTC.

This sequence joins TRBV30 and TRBJ1-4; D is unclear. Germline V gives CDR1 GTSNPN, CDR2 SVGIG (reference sequence). This CDR3 contains 12 residues. The ends were cut back, 3 bases at V and 10 bases at J, with 12 bases in the middle. CDR3 amino acids: CAWRSTLGKLFF. The DNA of the CDR3 is TGTGCCTGGAGGAGCACGCTCGGAAAACTGTTTTTT.

The table lists this clone with a few counts. CDR3 loop: CASSFREGVSYNEQFF. The CDR3 DNA sequence: TGTGCCAGCAGCTTCCGGGAGGGGGTCTCCTACAATGAGCAGTTCTTC. This chain connects TRBV11-2 to TRBJ2-1, with TRBD2 identical over 8 bases. CDR3 length: 16 residues. CDR1 and CDR2 (germline): SGHAT, FQNNGV. J lost 0 bases, V lost 3 bases, and 4 bases had no gene match.

This clone was found a few times. This chain joins TRBV7-9 and TRBJ2-6; D possibly corresponds to TRBD1 (5 bases). CDR1 and CDR2 (germline): SEHNR, FQNEAQ (reference sequence). CDR3 length: 16 amino acids. V gave up 5 bases and J gave up 0 bases, with 11 bases separating them. CDR3 nucleotides: TGTGCCAGCAGCCATGACAGTTACTCTGGGGCCAACGTCCTGACTTTC. Its translation is CASSHDSYSGANVLTF. Filled out from reference TRBV7-9 and TRBJ2-6, the complete variable domain reads DTGVSQNPRHKITKRGQNVTFRCDPISEHNRLYWYRQTLGQGPEFLTYFQNEAQLEKSRLLSDRFSAERPKGSFSTLEIQRTEQGDSAMYLCASSHDSYSGANVLTFGAGSRLTVL.

The chain links TRBV2 to TRBJ2-2, with D possibly being TRBD2 (5 bases). Trimming removed 10 bases at V and 1 base at J, with 13 bases between. Germline values: CDR1 SNHLY, CDR2 FYNNEI. The CDR3 loop spans 14 amino acids. Here the CDR3 reads CATLYGENTGELFF. In DNA, the CDR3 is TGTGCCACTTTATACGGGGAGAACACCGGGGAGCTGTTTTTT.

The chain joins TRBV5-6 to TRBJ1-2; D ambiguous. The germline CDR1 and CDR2 sequences are SGHDT and YYEEEE. The CDR3 consists of 15 residues. Trimming removed 4 bases at V and 2 bases at J, with 15 bases between. The CDR3 region is CASSRRSPINYGYTF. The CDR3 nucleotides read TGTGCCAGCAGCAGAAGGAGTCCGATAAACTATGGCTACACCTTC. The entire variable domain, with the rest obtained from reference TRBV5-6 and TRBJ1-2, is as follows: DAGVTQSPTHLIKTRGQQVTLRCSPKSGHDTVSWYQQALGQGPQFIFQYYEEEERQRGNFPDRFSGHQFPNYSSELNVNALLLGDSALYLCASSRRSPINYGYTFGSGTRLTVV.

This clone was seen a handful of times. The gene calls are TRBV30 and TRBJ1-1, with 10 bases matching TRBD1. The germline gives CDR1 GTSNPN, CDR2 SVGIG (reference sequence). The CDR3 covers 13 residues. Trimming at V came to 3 bases and at J to 7 bases, leaving 5 bases not matched to a gene. CDR3 DNA sequence: TGTGCCTGGAGGGCGGACAGGGGGTATGAAGCTTTCTTT. Its protein is CAWRADRGYEAFF.

This chain joins TRBV2 and TRBJ2-7, with 8 bases that match TRBD2. The J segment lost 3 bases and the V segment lost 10 bases, leaving 11 bases of the junction unmatched. The CDR3 is 14 amino acids. CDR1 and CDR2 (germline): SNHLY, FYNNEI. As DNA, the CDR3 is TGTGCCACAGGCGGGGGGACGGTCATCTACGAGCAGTACTTC. Translating gives CATGGGTVIYEQYF. The full variable domain, rest sourced from reference TRBV2 and TRBJ2-7, is EPEVTQTPSHQVTQMGQEVILRCVPISNHLYFYWYRQILGQKVEFLVSFYNNEISEKSEIFDDQFSVERPDGSNFTLKIRSTKLEDSAMYFCATGGGTVIYEQYFGPGTRLTVT.

The chain links TRBV11-2 to TRBJ1-2; the match to TRBD1 covers 9 bases. Germline trimming cut 3 bases from V and 8 bases from J; bases unmatched to any gene: 1. Per the germline V gene, CDR1 is SGHAT and CDR2 is FQNNGV. The CDR3 runs to 12 residues. The CDR3 here is CASSFTGGGYTF. Written as DNA, the CDR3 is TGTGCCAGCAGCTTCACAGGGGGCGGCTACACCTTC. Drawing the rest from reference TRBV11-2 and TRBJ1-2, the complete variable domain is EAGVAQSPRYKIIEKRQSVAFWCNPISGHATLYWYQQILGQGPKLLIQFQNNGVVDDSQLPKDRFSAERLKGVDSTLKIQPAKLEDSAVYLCASSFTGGGYTFGSGTRLTVV.

This clone was counted a few times. This chain links TRBV4-3 with TRBJ2-2; no definite D call. The CDR3 extends over 15 amino acids. From germline, CDR1 is LGHNA and CDR2 YSLEER. Trimming shortened V by 1 base and J by 2 bases, and 8 bases separated the two germline ends. In nucleotides, the CDR3 is TGCGCCAGCAGCCAAGCCACTCACAACACCGGGGAGCTGTTTTTT. This codes for CASSQATHNTGELFF.

This clone was seen only a few times. This chain uses TRBV5-1 with TRBJ2-7; TRBD2 matches 14 bases. V trimming: 4 bases; J trimming: 4 bases; junction bases outside the gene matches: 1. CDR3 length equals 14 residues. The germline CDR1 and CDR2 sequences are SGHRS and YFSETQ. This chain's CDR3 is CASSGTSGSYEQYF. DNA for the CDR3: TGCGCCAGCAGCGGGACTAGCGGGAGTTACGAGCAGTACTTC.

This clone was seen only a few times. The V and J genes are TRBV19 and TRBJ1-1; tentative D call: TRBD1 (5 bases). CDR3 length: 13 amino acids. Germline V gene data show CDR1 as LNHDA and CDR2 as SQIVND (reference sequence). Deletions cut 7 bases from V and 1 base from J, with 10 bases between. The CDR3 DNA reads TGTGCCAGTACAAGACAGCCGAACACTGAAGCTTTCTTT. This sequence encodes CASTRQPNTEAFF.

This clone was seen a handful of times. The chain uses TRBV19 and TRBJ1-4; TRBD1 is a possible D gene (5 bases). V was cut by 4 bases and J by 6 bases, with 12 bases left in between. From germline, CDR1 is LNHDA and CDR2 SQIVND (reference sequence). The CDR3 covers 14 residues. This CDR3 reads CASSNRQSDEKLFF. As DNA, the CDR3 is TGTGCCAGTAGTAATCGACAGTCGGATGAAAAACTGTTTTTT.

The genes are TRBV12-5 and TRBJ2-3; 7 nucleotides match TRBD1. Germline-derived CDR1 and CDR2 are LGHNT and FRNRAP. The CDR3 is made up of 14 amino acids. Trimming at V came to 6 bases and at J to 4 bases, leaving 7 bases not matched to a gene. CDR3 residues: CASGLDRESDTQYF. The CDR3 region has the DNA TGTGCTAGTGGACTCGACAGGGAATCAGATACGCAGTATTTT.

The J gene is TRBJ2-1, the V gene TRBV30; the match to TRBD1 covers 8 bases. This CDR3 region has 12 residues. V shed 0 bases, J shed 11 bases, and the junction held 3 bases outside the gene matches. Germline loops: CDR1 GTSNPN, CDR2 SVGIG (reference sequence). CDR3: CAWSVPRGQQFF. The DNA of the CDR3 is TGTGCCTGGAGTGTACCCAGGGGGCAGCAGTTCTTC.

This clone was seen a handful of times. The chain employs TRBV16 and TRBJ1-5; tentative D call: TRBD1 (6 bases). Trimming took 0 bases from V and 6 from J, leaving 12 bases between them. Germline lookup yields CDR1 KGHSY and CDR2 FQNENV. The CDR3 contains 15 residues. The CDR3 region has the DNA TGTGCCAGCAGCCAATCATATCAGGGGAGTCAGCCCCAGCATTTT. This gives the protein CASSQSYQGSQPQHF.

The chain uses TRBV28 and TRBJ1-2; D perhaps matches TRBD1 (6 bases). Between the trimmed V and J ends, which lost 3 bases and 5 bases, there was a span of 7 bases. The CDR3 covers 12 residues. Germline values: CDR1 MDHEN, CDR2 SYDVKM. Written as DNA, the CDR3 is TGTGCCAGCAGTTTCCAGGGGTATGGCTACACCTTC. It translates to CASSFQGYGYTF.

This clone was counted a few times. The chain is built from TRBV18 and TRBJ1-1; 9 nucleotides align to TRBD1. Germline CDR1 reads KGHSH; CDR2 reads LQKENI. Trimming took 3 bases from V and 2 from J; bases not matched to a gene: 4. This CDR3 spans 15 amino acids. In DNA, the CDR3 is TGTGCCAGCTCACCGAGGGGACAGGGAAACACTGAAGCTTTCTTT. Translating it yields CASSPRGQGNTEAFF. Full variable domain (remainder filled in from reference TRBV18 and TRBJ1-1): NAGVMQNPRHLVRRRGQEARLRCSPMKGHSHVYWYRQLPEEGLKFMVYLQKENIIDESGMPKERFSAEFPKEGPSILRIQQVVRGDSAAYFCASSPRGQGNTEAFFGQGTRLTVV.